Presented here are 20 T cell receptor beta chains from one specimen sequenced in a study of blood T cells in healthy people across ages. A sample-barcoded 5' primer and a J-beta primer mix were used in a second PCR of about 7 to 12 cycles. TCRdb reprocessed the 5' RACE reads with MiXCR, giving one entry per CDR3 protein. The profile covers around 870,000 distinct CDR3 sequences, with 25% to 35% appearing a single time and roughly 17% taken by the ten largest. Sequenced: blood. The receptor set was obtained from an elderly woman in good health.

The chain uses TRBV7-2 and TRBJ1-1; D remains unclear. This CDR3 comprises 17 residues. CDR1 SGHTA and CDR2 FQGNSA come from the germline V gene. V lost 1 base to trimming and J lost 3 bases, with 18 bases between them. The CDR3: CASSLVRGRAVHTEAFF. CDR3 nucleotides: TGTGCCAGCAGCTTAGTTAGAGGAAGGGCAGTTCACACTGAAGCTTTCTTT.

CDR3 region: CASSLGYGLAGVTDTQYF. The CDR3 nucleotides are TGTGCCAGCAGTTTGGGATATGGGCTAGCGGGAGTAACAGATACGCAGTATTTT. The rearrangement uses TRBV6-5 and TRBJ2-3, with 10 nucleotides matching TRBD2. Per germline, CDR1 MNHEY and CDR2 SVGAGI. The junction had 13 bases not matched to a gene; V was cut back by 4 bases and J by 3 bases. This CDR3 spans 18 amino acids.

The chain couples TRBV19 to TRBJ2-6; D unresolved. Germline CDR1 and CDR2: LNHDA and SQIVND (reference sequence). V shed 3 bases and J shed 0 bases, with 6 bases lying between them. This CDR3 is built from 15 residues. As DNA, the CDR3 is TGTGCCAGTAGTATCCCGGGCTCTGGGGCCAACGTCCTGACTTTC. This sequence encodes CASSIPGSGANVLTF.

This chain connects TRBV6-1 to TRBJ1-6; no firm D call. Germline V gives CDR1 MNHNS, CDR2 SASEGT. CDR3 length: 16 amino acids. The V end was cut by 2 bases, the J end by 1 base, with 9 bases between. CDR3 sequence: CASSELITSYNSPLHF. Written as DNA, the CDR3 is TGTGCCAGCAGTGAACTTATCACATCCTATAATTCACCCCTCCACTTT.

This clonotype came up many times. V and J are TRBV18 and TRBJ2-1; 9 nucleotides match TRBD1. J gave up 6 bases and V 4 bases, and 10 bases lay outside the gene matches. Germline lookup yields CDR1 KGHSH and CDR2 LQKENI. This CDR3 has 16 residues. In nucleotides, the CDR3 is TGTGCCAGCTCACGTACGGGGACAGGGTTAGGCAATGAGCAGTTCTTC. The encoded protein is CASSRTGTGLGNEQFF.

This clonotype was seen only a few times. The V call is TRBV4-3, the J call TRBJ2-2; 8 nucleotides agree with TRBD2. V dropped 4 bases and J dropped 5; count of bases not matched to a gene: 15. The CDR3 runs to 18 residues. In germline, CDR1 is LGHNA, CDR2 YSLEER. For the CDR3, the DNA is TGCGCCAGCAGCCTTGATATTAGCGGGGTTGGAAGTACCGGGGAGCTGTTTTTT. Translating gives CASSLDISGVGSTGELFF.

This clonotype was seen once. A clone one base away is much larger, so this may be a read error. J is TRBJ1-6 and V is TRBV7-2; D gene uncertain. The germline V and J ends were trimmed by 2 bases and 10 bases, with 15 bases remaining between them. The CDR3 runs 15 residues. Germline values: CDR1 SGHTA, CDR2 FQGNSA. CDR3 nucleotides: TGTGCCAGCAGCTTAAAGTTCGCCGACAACTCACCCCTCCACTTT. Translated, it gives CASSLKFADNSPLHF.

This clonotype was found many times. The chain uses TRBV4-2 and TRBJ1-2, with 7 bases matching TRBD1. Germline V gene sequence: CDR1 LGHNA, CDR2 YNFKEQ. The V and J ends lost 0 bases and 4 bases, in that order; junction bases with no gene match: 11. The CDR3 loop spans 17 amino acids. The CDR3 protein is CASSQEGTAVAFYGYTF. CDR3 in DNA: TGTGCCAGCAGCCAAGAAGGGACAGCCGTCGCCTTCTATGGCTACACCTTC.

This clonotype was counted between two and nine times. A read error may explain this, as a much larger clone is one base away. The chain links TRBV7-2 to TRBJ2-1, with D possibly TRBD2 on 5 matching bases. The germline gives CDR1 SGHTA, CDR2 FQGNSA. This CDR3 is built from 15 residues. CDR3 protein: CAGSKSSETYNEQFF. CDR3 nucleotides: TGTGCCGGCAGCAAAAGTAGCGAGACTTACAATGAGCAGTTCTTC.

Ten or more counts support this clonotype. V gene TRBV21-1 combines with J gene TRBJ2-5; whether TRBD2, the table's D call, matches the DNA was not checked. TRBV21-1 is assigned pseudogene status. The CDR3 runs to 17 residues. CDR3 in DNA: TGTGCCAGCAGCGACTTTTCCCGGGAGCAAGCGGGGGAGACCCAGTACTTC. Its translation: CASSDFSREQAGETQYF.

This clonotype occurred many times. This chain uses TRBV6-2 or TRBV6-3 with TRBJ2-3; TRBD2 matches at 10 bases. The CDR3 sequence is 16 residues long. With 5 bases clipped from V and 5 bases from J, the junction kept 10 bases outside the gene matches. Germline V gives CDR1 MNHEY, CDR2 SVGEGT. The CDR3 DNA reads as TGTGCCAGCAGTCAACAACTAGCGGGGTTTTTAGATACGCAGTATTTT. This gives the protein CASSQQLAGFLDTQYF.

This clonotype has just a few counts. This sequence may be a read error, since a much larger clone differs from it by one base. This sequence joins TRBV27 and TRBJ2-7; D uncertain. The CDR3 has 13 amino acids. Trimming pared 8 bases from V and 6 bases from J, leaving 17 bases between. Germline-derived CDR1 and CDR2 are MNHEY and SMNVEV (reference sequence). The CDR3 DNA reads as TGTGCCAGCGCCTCACTGTTCGGGTTCGAGCAGTACTTC. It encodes CASASLFGFEQYF.

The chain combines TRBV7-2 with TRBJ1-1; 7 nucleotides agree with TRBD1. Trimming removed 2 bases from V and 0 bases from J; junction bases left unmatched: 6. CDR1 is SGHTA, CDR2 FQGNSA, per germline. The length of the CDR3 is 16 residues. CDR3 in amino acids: CASSLTAGGMNTEAFF. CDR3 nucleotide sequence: TGTGCCAGCAGCTTAACGGCAGGGGGGATGAACACTGAAGCTTTCTTT.

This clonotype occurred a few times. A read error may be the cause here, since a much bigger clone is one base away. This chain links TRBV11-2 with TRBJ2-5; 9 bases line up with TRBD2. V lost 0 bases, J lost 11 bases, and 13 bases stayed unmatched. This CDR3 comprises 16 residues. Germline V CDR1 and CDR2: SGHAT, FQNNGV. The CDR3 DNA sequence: TGTGCCAGCAGCTTAGAGGCGGGGGGGCGAAACAATGAGCAGTACTTC. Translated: CASSLEAGGRNNEQYF.

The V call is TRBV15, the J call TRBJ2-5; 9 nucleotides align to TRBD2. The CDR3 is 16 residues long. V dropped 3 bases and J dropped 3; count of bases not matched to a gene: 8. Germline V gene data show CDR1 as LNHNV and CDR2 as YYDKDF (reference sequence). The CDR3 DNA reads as TGTGCCACCAGCAGGGCGGGGGGGCAAGTCGAAGAGACCCAGTACTTC. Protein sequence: CATSRAGGQVEETQYF.

The CDR3 DNA is TGTGCCTGGAGTGGGGGAATTATGAACACTGAAGCTTTCTTT. Translating gives CAWSGGIMNTEAFF. This chain links TRBV30 with TRBJ1-1; the D is unclear. CDR1 and CDR2 from the germline V gene are GTSNPN and SVGIG (reference sequence). V lost 1 base and J 0 bases, leaving 9 bases between the germline ends. The CDR3 consists of 14 residues.

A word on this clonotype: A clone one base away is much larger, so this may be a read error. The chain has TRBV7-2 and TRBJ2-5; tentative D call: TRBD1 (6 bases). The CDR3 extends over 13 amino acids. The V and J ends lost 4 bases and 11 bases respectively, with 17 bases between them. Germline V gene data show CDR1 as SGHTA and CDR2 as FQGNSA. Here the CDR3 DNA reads TGTGCCAGCAGCTCGTACAGGGAAAATGAGCAGTACTTC. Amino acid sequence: CASSSYRENEQYF.

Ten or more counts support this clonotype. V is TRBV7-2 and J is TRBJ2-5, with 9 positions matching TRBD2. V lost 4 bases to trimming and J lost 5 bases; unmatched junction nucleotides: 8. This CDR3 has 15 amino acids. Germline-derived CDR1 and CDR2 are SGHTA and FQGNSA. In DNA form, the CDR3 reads TGTGCCAGCAGCTCCAGAGCGGGGGGCAGGGAGACCCAGTACTTC. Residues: CASSSRAGGRETQYF.

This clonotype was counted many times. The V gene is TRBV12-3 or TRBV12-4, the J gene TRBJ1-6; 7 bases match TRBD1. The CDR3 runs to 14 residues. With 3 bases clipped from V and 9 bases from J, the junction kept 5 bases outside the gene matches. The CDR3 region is CASSLEAGGSPLHF. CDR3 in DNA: TGTGCCAGCAGTTTGGAGGCAGGGGGTTCACCCCTCCACTTT.

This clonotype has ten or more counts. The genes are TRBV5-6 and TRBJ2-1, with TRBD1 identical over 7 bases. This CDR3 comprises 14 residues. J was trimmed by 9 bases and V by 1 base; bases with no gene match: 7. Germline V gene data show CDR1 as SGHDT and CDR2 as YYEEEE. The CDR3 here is CASSLRQGRSEQFF. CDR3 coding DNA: TGTGCCAGCAGCTTGCGACAGGGACGTTCTGAGCAGTTCTTC.